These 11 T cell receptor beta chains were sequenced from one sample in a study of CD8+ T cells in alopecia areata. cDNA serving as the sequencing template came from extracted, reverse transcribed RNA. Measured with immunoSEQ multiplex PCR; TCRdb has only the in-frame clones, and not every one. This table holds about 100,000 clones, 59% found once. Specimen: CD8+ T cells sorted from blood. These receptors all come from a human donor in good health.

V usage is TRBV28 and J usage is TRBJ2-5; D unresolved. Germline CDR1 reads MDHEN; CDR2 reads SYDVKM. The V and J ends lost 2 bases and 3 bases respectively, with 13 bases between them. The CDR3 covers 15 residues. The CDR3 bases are TGTGCCAGCAGTTTAGGCCAGACAATCGAAGAGACCCAGTACTTC. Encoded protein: CASSLGQTIEETQYF. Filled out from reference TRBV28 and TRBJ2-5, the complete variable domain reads DVKVTQSSRYLVKRTGEKVFLECVQDMDHENMFWYRQDPGLGLRLIYFSYDVKMKEKGDIPEGYSVSREKKERFSLILESASTNQTSMYLCASSLGQTIEETQYFGPGTRLLVL.

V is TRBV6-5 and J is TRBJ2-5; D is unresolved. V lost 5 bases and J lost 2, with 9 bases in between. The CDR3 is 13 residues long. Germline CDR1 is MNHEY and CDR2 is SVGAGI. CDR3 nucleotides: TGTGCCAGCAGTCCCCGGCTACAAGAGACCCAGTACTTC. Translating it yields CASSPRLQETQYF.

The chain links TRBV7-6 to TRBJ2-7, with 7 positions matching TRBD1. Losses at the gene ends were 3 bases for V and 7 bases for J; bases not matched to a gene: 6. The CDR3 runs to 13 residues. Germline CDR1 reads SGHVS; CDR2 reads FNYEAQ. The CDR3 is CASSFRGKGEQYF. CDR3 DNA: TGTGCCAGCAGCTTCAGGGGGAAGGGGGAGCAGTACTTC.

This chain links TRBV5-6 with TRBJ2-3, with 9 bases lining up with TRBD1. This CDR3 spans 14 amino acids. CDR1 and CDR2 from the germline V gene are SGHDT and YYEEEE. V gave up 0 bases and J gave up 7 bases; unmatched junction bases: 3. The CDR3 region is CASSLGTGVNTQYF. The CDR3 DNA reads TGTGCCAGCAGCTTGGGGACAGGGGTGAATACGCAGTATTTT.

CDR3 sequence reads: CASSGGQSFTDTQYF. Here the CDR3 DNA reads TGCGCCAGCAGCGGTGGACAGTCTTTCACAGATACGCAGTATTTT. This sequence joins TRBV5-1 and TRBJ2-3, with D perhaps TRBD1 (6 bases). CDR1 SGHRS and CDR2 YFSETQ come from the germline V gene. This CDR3 is built from 15 residues. Trimming pared 4 bases from V and 2 bases from J, leaving 14 bases between.

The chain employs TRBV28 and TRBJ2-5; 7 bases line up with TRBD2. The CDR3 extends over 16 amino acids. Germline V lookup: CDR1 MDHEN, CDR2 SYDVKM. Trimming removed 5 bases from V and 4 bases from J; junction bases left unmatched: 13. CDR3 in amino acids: CASSEPLAGRGETQYF. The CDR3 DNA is TGTGCCAGCAGTGAACCCTTAGCGGGCCGGGGAGAGACCCAGTACTTC.

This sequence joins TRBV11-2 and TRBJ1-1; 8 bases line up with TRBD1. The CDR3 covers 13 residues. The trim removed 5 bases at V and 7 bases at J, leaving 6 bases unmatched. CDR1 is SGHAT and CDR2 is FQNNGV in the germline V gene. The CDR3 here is CASSRTTGGEAFF. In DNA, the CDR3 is TGTGCCAGCAGCCGTACTACAGGGGGTGAAGCTTTCTTT.

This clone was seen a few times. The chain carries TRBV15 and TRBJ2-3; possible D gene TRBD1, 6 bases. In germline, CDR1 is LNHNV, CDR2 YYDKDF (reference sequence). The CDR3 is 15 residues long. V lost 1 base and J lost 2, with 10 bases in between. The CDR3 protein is CATSRGGQSTDTQYF. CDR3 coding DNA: TGTGCCACCAGCAGAGGAGGACAGTCCACAGATACGCAGTATTTT.

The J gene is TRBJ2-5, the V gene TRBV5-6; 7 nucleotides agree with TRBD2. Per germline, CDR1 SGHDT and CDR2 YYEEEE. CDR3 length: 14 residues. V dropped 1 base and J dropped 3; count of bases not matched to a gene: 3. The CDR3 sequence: CASSLFGGEETQYF. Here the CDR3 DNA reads TGTGCCAGCAGCTTGTTTGGGGGGGAAGAGACCCAGTACTTC.

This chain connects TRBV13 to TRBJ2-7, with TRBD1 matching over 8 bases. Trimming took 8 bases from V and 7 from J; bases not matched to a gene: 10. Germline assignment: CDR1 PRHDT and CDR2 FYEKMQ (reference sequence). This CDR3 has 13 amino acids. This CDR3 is CASGSRGLWEQYF. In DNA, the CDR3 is TGTGCCAGCGGGTCCAGGGGGCTTTGGGAGCAGTACTTC.

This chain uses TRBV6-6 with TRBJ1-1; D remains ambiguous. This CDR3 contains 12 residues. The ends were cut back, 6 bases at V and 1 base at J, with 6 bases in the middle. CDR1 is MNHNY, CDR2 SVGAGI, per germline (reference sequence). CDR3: CASRVSNTEAFF. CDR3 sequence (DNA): TGTGCCAGCAGGGTTTCGAACACTGAAGCTTTCTTT.